These 21 T cell receptor beta chains share one sample of origin, sequenced in a study of T cells in Graves' hyperthyroidism and ophthalmopathy. Amplification targeted TCR beta CDR3 regions from RNA transcripts. With the HTBI primer set, the TCR CDR3 went through a first round of RT-PCR. MiXCR was run by TCRdb on the multiplex PCR reads, yielding one entry per CDR3 protein. This sample has some 360,000 distinct CDR3 sequences; approximately 18% occur once, and the top ten carry around 16%. The sequenced sample consisted of blood. The source is a woman aged 40 to 50 with Graves' ophthalmopathy.

This clonotype was seen at least ten times. The chain links TRBV27 to TRBJ1-5; D gene ambiguous. V shed 5 bases and J shed 6 bases, with 11 bases lying between them. Germline V CDR1 and CDR2: MNHEY, SMNVEV (reference sequence). The CDR3 consists of 13 residues. CDR3 in DNA: TGTGCCAGCAGTACACACGTAAGTCAGCCCCAGCATTTT. It codes for CASSTHVSQPQHF.

The J gene is TRBJ2-7, the V gene TRBV6-1; D is uncertain. This CDR3 has 13 amino acids. Germline lookup yields CDR1 MNHNS and CDR2 SASEGT. V shed 10 bases and J shed 1 base, with 14 bases lying between them. The CDR3 sequence is CATRRTRSYEQYF. The CDR3 nucleotides are TGTGCCACCCGCCGGACCCGATCCTACGAGCAGTACTTC.

The rearrangement links TRBV12-3 or TRBV12-4 to TRBJ1-2; D might be TRBD1 (6 bases). The CDR3 spans 15 residues. Trimming stripped 3 bases from V and 4 bases from J, with 15 bases between. This CDR3 is CASSFRRTAGYGYTF. The CDR3 DNA is TGTGCCAGCAGTTTCCGTAGGACAGCTGGCTATGGCTACACCTTC.

This clonotype was counted ten times or more. This chain uses TRBV6-2 or TRBV6-3 with TRBJ1-1; D ambiguous. Trimming stripped 2 bases from V and 4 bases from J, with 23 bases between. The CDR3 consists of 18 residues. From germline, CDR1 is MNHEY and CDR2 SVGEGT. CDR3 DNA: TGTGCCAGCAGTTACACCAGAACAGAGGACCTGCATTCCACTGAAGCTTTCTTT. It translates to CASSYTRTEDLHSTEAFF.

This clonotype appeared once. V gene TRBV5-1 combines with J gene TRBJ2-7, with D uncertain. Germline V CDR1 and CDR2: SGHRS, YFSETQ. V lost 5 bases and J lost 0, with 9 bases in between. The CDR3 runs 13 residues. CDR3 in amino acids: CASRPHSSYEQYF. In nucleotides, the CDR3 is TGCGCCAGCAGACCCCACAGCTCCTACGAGCAGTACTTC. Based on the CDR3 plus reference TRBV5-1 and TRBJ2-7, the full variable domain is KAGVTQTPRYLIKTRGQQVTLSCSPISGHRSVSWYQQTPGQGLQFLFEYFSETQRNKGNFPGRFSGRQFSNSRSEMNVSTLELGDSALYLCASRPHSSYEQYFGPGTRLTVT.

Worth noting for this clonotype: Germline is not matched at one junction end, which may reflect a read error. The V gene is TRBV30, the J gene TRBJ1-1; D remains ambiguous. The CDR3 length is 14 residues. In germline, CDR1 is GTSNPN, CDR2 SVGIG (reference sequence). The CDR3 protein is CTWSAGGPNTEAFF. DNA for the CDR3: TGTACCTGGAGCGCCGGCGGACCAAACACTGAAGCTTTCTTT.

This clonotype came up many times. The chain is built from TRBV4-2 and TRBJ2-7, with 8 bases fitting TRBD2. The CDR3 is 15 residues long. V shed 2 bases, J shed 4 bases, and the junction held 7 bases outside the gene matches. Germline V gene data show CDR1 as LGHNA and CDR2 as YNFKEQ. Here the CDR3 DNA reads TGTGCCAGCAGCCAAACTCGGGCTAGCGGGTACGAGCAGTACTTC. Protein: CASSQTRASGYEQYF.

About this clonotype itself: Relative to the germline gene, one junction end is altered; a read error may explain this. The chain joins TRBV5-1 to TRBJ2-5; maybe TRBD2 (6 bases). The CDR3 spans 14 residues. Germline CDR1 SGHRS, CDR2 YFSETQ. In DNA, the CDR3 is TGCGCCAGCAGACCCCGGGACTCGAGAGAGACACAGTACTTC. It yields the protein CASRPRDSRETQYF.

The J gene is TRBJ1-2, the V gene TRBV30; D is uncertain. Germline V gene lookup returns CDR1 GTSNPN and CDR2 SVGIG (reference sequence). CDR3 length: 12 amino acids. Trimming took 2 bases from V and 5 from J, leaving 9 bases between them. The CDR3: CAWSPGRYGYTF. The CDR3 nucleotides are TGTGCCTGGAGTCCGGGAAGGTATGGCTACACCTTC.

This clonotype came up many times. The chain has TRBV29-1 and TRBJ1-2, with D perhaps TRBD1 (6 bases). The CDR3 is 11 amino acids. Germline V lookup: CDR1 SQVTM, CDR2 ANQGSEA. The V end lost 8 bases, the J end lost 4 bases, and 11 bases lay between the germline ends. The CDR3 nucleotides are TGCAGCCCCACGACAGGCTATGGCTACACCTTC. Its protein product is CSPTTGYGYTF.

This clonotype has at least ten counts. J is TRBJ2-2 and V is TRBV6-2 or TRBV6-3; TRBD2 matches at 8 bases. Per germline, CDR1 MNHEY and CDR2 SVGEGT. The CDR3 spans 19 residues. V lost 0 bases and J lost 3; bases outside the gene matches: 12. The CDR3 region has the DNA TGTGCCAGCAGTTACTCGGGGGGCCGGGAAGCGGGGGACACCGGGGAGCTGTTTTTT. Amino acids: CASSYSGGREAGDTGELFF.

At least ten counts were recorded for this clonotype. The gene calls are TRBV6-1 and TRBJ2-7; 11 bases map to TRBD2. The CDR3 contains 15 residues. Trimming took 5 bases from V and 1 from J; bases not matched to a gene: 4. Germline assignment: CDR1 MNHNS and CDR2 SASEGT. CDR3 sequence reads: CASSKTSGSSYEQYF. The DNA of the CDR3 is TGTGCCAGCAGTAAAACTAGCGGGAGTTCCTACGAGCAGTACTTC.

The sample holds many counts of this clonotype. The chain uses TRBV15 and TRBJ1-2, with D perhaps matching TRBD1 (6 bases). The V end lost 3 bases, the J end lost 7 bases, and 24 bases lay between the germline ends. This CDR3 contains 17 residues. CDR1 and CDR2 from the germline V gene are LNHNV and YYDKDF (reference sequence). The CDR3 coding sequence is TGTGCCACCAGCAGGCGCTCACAGGGTAACTATTTTGGTGGCTACACCTTC. Its translation is CATSRRSQGNYFGGYTF.

To note about this clonotype: A much larger clonotype is one base distant, so this may be a read error. The J gene is TRBJ2-2, the V gene TRBV27; tentative D call: TRBD2 (6 bases). Germline CDR1 is MNHEY and CDR2 is SMNVEV (reference sequence). The CDR3 loop spans 15 amino acids. The CDR3 is CVSSIYSGGTGELFF. The CDR3 DNA sequence: TGTGTCAGCAGTATATACTCAGGAGGGACCGGGGAGCTGTTTTTT.

This clonotype was counted many times. The chain is built from TRBV19 and TRBJ2-7, with 7 bases fitting TRBD1. Unmatched junction bases numbered 14, after V lost 6 bases and J lost 3 bases. The CDR3 consists of 16 residues. Germline V lookup: CDR1 LNHDA, CDR2 SQIVND (reference sequence). The CDR3 bases are TGTGCCAGTAGCATCAGTCCAGGGACAGTATTCTACGAGCAGTACTTC. This gives the protein CASSISPGTVFYEQYF.

This clonotype was seen only a few times. The chain links TRBV4-1 to TRBJ2-5, with D maybe TRBD2 (5 bases). The V gene's germline CDR1 is MGHRA and CDR2 YSYEKL. Trimming cost V 4 bases and J 2 bases, with 11 bases left between them. The CDR3 covers 14 residues. The CDR3 coding sequence is TGCGCCAGCAGCCTCTACGGGAAACAAGAGACCCAGTACTTC. Amino acids: CASSLYGKQETQYF.

Many counts were recorded for this clonotype. V and J are TRBV27 and TRBJ2-5; TRBD2 might be the D (6 bases). The CDR3 is 15 amino acids. V was pared by 5 bases and J by 5 bases, with 18 bases between. Germline CDR1 is MNHEY and CDR2 is SMNVEV (reference sequence). The DNA for the CDR3 is TGTGCCAGCAGTAAGACTCCTACTAGCTACGAGACCCAGTACTTC. This translates into CASSKTPTSYETQYF.

The J gene is TRBJ2-7, the V gene TRBV11-2, with 7 nucleotides matching TRBD1. The CDR3 is 17 amino acids. The junction had 15 bases not matched to a gene; V was cut back by 5 bases and J by 2 bases. From germline, CDR1 is SGHAT and CDR2 FQNNGV. The CDR3 region has the DNA TGTGCCAGCAGCCAGTCCGTACAGGGGATACTACCCTACGAGCAGTACTTC. Translating it yields CASSQSVQGILPYEQYF.

The rearrangement joins TRBV15 to TRBJ2-7; unclear D gene. Germline V gene data show CDR1 as LNHNV and CDR2 as YYDKDF (reference sequence). The CDR3 is made up of 14 amino acids. The ends were cut back, 3 bases at V and 1 base at J, with 10 bases in the middle. The CDR3 DNA follows: TGTGCCACCAGCAGTGACTTGTCTTCCTACGAGCAGTACTTC. This codes for CATSSDLSSYEQYF.

The table lists this clonotype with many counts. The chain has TRBV20-1 and TRBJ2-5, with 8 bases aligning to TRBD2. The ends lost 2 bases at V and 7 bases at J; junction bases unmatched: 3. CDR3 length: 12 residues. Germline V lookup: CDR1 DFQATT, CDR2 SNEGSKA (reference sequence). This CDR3 is CSARPTSGTQYF. In nucleotides, the CDR3 is TGCAGTGCTAGACCTACTAGCGGGACCCAGTACTTC.

This clonotype was counted many times. The CDR3 sequence: CASSDPGQNYEQYF. In nucleotides, the CDR3 is TGTGCCAGCAGCGACCCGGGACAAAACTACGAGCAGTACTTC. The chain has TRBV27 and TRBJ2-7, with a possible D match to TRBD1 (6 bases). This CDR3 is 14 amino acids long. V was cut by 6 bases and J by 3 bases, with 15 bases left in between. The germline gives CDR1 MNHEY, CDR2 SMNVEV (reference sequence).